Here is one T cell receptor (beta chain) with its context. These data are taken from a study of control samples from healthy donors and cancer patients. CDR1 SGHTA and CDR2 FQGNSA come from the germline V gene. V trimming: 6 bases; J trimming: 1 base; junction bases outside the gene matches: 4. The CDR3 has 15 residues. TCRdb's table, derived via immunoSEQ multiplex PCR, lists solely in-frame clones and lacks some. The repertoire has just over 150,000 clones, over 90% of them found once; the top ten carry 2% to 2.5%. Sequencing used blood. The origin of this receptor is a man over 45 in good health. V usage is TRBV7-2 and J usage is TRBJ2-3; TRBD2 agrees at 10 bases. CDR3 in DNA: TGTGCCAGCAGTTCCGGGACTAGCGGCACAGATACGCAGTATTTT. Its translation: CASSSGTSGTDTQYF.